The T cell receptor (beta chain) under discussion was sequenced for a study of shared clonotypes between healthy human individuals. Genomic DNA of every subset was divided equally among multiple immunoSEQ plates. The protocol was immunoSEQ multiplex PCR, while the TCRdb copy is restricted to in-frame clones and leaves out a portion. The sample yields nearly 2 million clones, roughly 95% seen once. General study points: Although depth was large, rarefaction showed that sequencing of the sorted subsets was incomplete.

On this clone itself: Its antigen is not known.

Only CD45RO-negative cells positively selected for CCR7 counted as naive CD8 cells, so terminally differentiated effector memory CD45RA+ cells were excluded. The study enrolled healthy HIV-negative adults without recent acute infections or vaccinations as donors. This receptor was taken from a young man in good health. The sample consisted of naive CD8+ T cells sorted from blood.

The CDR3 region is CASSRESSYEQYF. CDR3 nucleotide sequence: TGTGCCAGCAGCCGGGAGTCTTCCTACGAGCAGTACTTC. The V and J genes are TRBV7-9 and TRBJ2-7; the D gene is possibly TRBD2 (6 bases). Germline CDR1 and CDR2: SEHNR and FQNEAQ (reference sequence). The CDR3 covers 13 residues. V lost 5 bases and J lost 1, with 9 bases in between.